Each of the 28 T cell receptor beta chains below was sequenced from the same sample in a study of T-cell memory formation after mild COVID-19. One entry per CDR3 protein results from TCRdb running MiXCR on the 5' RACE reads. The sample records roughly 620,000 distinct CDR3 sequences, more than 15% being singletons. The material sequenced was PBMCs or a T cell subset sorted from them (not recorded which). The receptors were gathered from an adult woman who had mild COVID-19 (a few samples of this study predate the infection). Cell type and time point are not known.

J is TRBJ2-7 and V is TRBV19, with D perhaps TRBD1 (5 bases). V was trimmed by 4 bases and J by 2 bases, leaving 15 bases between them. CDR1 and CDR2 (germline): LNHDA, SQIVND (reference sequence). This CDR3 has 15 residues. CDR3 sequence (DNA): TGTGCCAGTAGTAATCCCCGACAGACCACCTACGAGCAGTACTTC. Protein product: CASSNPRQTTYEQYF.

The rearrangement links TRBV3-1 to TRBJ2-7, with 9 bases aligning to TRBD2. This CDR3 is 16 amino acids long. Germline assignment: CDR1 LGHDT and CDR2 YNNKEL (reference sequence). Trimming removed 0 bases from V and 3 bases from J; junction bases left unmatched: 6. CDR3 sequence (DNA): TGTGCCAGCAGCCAAGATAGGCTAGCGGGGCTCTACGAGCAGTACTTC. Encoded protein: CASSQDRLAGLYEQYF.

The rearrangement links TRBV24-1 to TRBJ2-3; 12 nucleotides match TRBD2. From germline, CDR1 is KGHDR and CDR2 SFDVKD. After removal of 1 base from V and 3 bases from J, the junction contained 1 base not matched to a gene. The CDR3 has 16 amino acids. The CDR3 DNA sequence: TGTGCCACCAGTGATTTTACTAGCGGGAGGACAGATACGCAGTATTTT. It is translated as CATSDFTSGRTDTQYF.

In this sample, this clonotype turned up a few times. It may be a read error: a sequence one base away is much more abundant. The chain couples TRBV10-2 to TRBJ2-1, with TRBD2 matching over 9 bases. This CDR3 has 16 amino acids. Trimming at V came to 2 bases and at J to 4 bases, leaving 6 bases not matched to a gene. Germline CDR1 reads WSHSY; CDR2 reads SAAADI. CDR3 in amino acids: CASSEAGRGGYNEQFF. The CDR3 DNA follows: TGCGCCAGCAGTGAGGCGGGGCGGGGGGGTTACAATGAGCAGTTCTTC.

This clonotype was detected only a few times. The V gene is TRBV7-8, the J gene TRBJ2-2; maybe TRBD2 (5 bases). The germline V and J ends were trimmed by 4 bases and 5 bases, with 17 bases remaining between them. Germline assignment: CDR1 SGHVS and CDR2 FQNEAQ. The CDR3 is made up of 16 amino acids. In DNA, the CDR3 is TGTGCCAGCAGCTACTCGGTCGGGGTTAGGACCGGGGAGCTGTTTTTT. Encoded protein: CASSYSVGVRTGELFF.

This clonotype was detected ten times or more. The V call is TRBV30, the J call TRBJ2-7; D might be TRBD2 (5 bases). Germline assignment: CDR1 GTSNPN and CDR2 SVGIG (reference sequence). The length of the CDR3 is 15 residues. Trimming removed 0 bases at V and 0 bases at J, with 12 bases between. The CDR3 coding sequence is TGTGCCTGGAGTGTGAGGACTCATAGCTCCTACGAGCAGTACTTC. Protein: CAWSVRTHSSYEQYF.

The genes are TRBV10-3 and TRBJ2-3; TRBD2 might be the D (6 bases). The germline gives CDR1 ENHRY, CDR2 SYGVKD. V was trimmed by 4 bases and J by 4 bases, leaving 15 bases between them. The CDR3 extends over 15 amino acids. The CDR3 sequence: CAISGSSEGADTQYF. The CDR3 nucleotides read TGTGCCATCAGTGGGTCTAGCGAGGGCGCAGATACGCAGTATTTT.

This clonotype has more than one count but fewer than ten. V is TRBV4-1 and J is TRBJ2-3; 9 nucleotides line up with TRBD2. CDR3 size: 17 residues. CDR1 MGHRA and CDR2 YSYEKL come from the germline V gene. Unmatched junction bases numbered 8, after V lost 0 bases and J lost 4 bases. The chain's CDR3 is CASSQDRRGGVPDTQYF. CDR3 sequence (DNA): TGCGCCAGCAGCCAAGATAGGCGGGGGGGCGTGCCAGATACGCAGTATTTT.

V and J are TRBV5-1 and TRBJ2-1; 10 bases are a match to TRBD2. The V segment lost 1 base and the J segment 7 bases; nucleotides outside the gene matches: 11. The germline gives CDR1 SGHRS, CDR2 YFSETQ. The CDR3 sequence is 17 residues long. Here the CDR3 reads CASSLWLAGEVGNEQFF. DNA for the CDR3: TGCGCCAGCAGCTTGTGGCTAGCGGGGGAAGTAGGAAATGAGCAGTTCTTC. The full variable domain, in which reference TRBV5-1 and TRBJ2-1 provide the parts outside the CDR3, is KAGVTQTPRYLIKTRGQQVTLSCSPISGHRSVSWYQQTPGQGLQFLFEYFSETQRNKGNFPGRFSGRQFSNSRSEMNVSTLELGDSALYLCASSLWLAGEVGNEQFFGPGTRLTVL.

This clonotype was recorded many times. The genes are TRBV7-2 and TRBJ2-1; 13 bases are a match to TRBD2. The V gene end was trimmed by 5 bases and the J gene end by 7 bases; junction bases not matched to a gene: 8. The CDR3 consists of 16 residues. CDR1 is SGHTA, CDR2 FQGNSA, per germline. The CDR3 DNA follows: TGTGCCAGCAGCCTACTACCGGGACTAGCGGGGAATGAGCAGTTCTTC. Protein: CASSLLPGLAGNEQFF.

This clonotype was counted a few times. The chain uses TRBV25-1 and TRBJ2-7, with TRBD2 matching over 14 bases. Germline loops: CDR1 MGHDK, CDR2 SYGVNS. With 4 bases clipped from V and 1 base from J, the junction kept 9 bases outside the gene matches. The CDR3 loop spans 18 amino acids. The CDR3 DNA is TGTGCCAGCAGTGGACTAACTGGGACTAGCGGGGGATCCTACGAGCAGTACTTC. Its translation: CASSGLTGTSGGSYEQYF.

This clonotype was counted a few times. The V and J genes are TRBV30 and TRBJ2-7; TRBD1 matches 10 bases. The V gene end was trimmed by 1 base and the J gene end by 2 bases; junction bases not matched to a gene: 2. The germline gives CDR1 GTSNPN, CDR2 SVGIG (reference sequence). The CDR3 has 14 amino acids. In DNA, the CDR3 is TGTGCCTGGAGTGGTGGACAGGGGGCCTACGAGCAGTACTTC. This codes for CAWSGGQGAYEQYF.

The CDR3 protein is CASRRRDRQYF. In DNA form, the CDR3 reads TGTGCCAGCAGACGCCGGGACAGGCAGTATTTT. The chain combines TRBV12-3 or TRBV12-4 with TRBJ2-3, with TRBD1 identical over 7 bases. The CDR3 loop spans 11 amino acids. V lost 6 bases, J lost 11 bases, and 5 bases stayed unmatched.

This clonotype was picked up a small number of times. This rearrangement joins TRBV6-6 to TRBJ1-1, with a tentative D call TRBD1 (6 bases). The germline V gene has CDR1 MNHNY and CDR2 SVGAGI (reference sequence). The CDR3 has 11 amino acids. V was trimmed by 5 bases and J by 11 bases, leaving 12 bases between them. The CDR3 spells CASSKGGYAFF. The DNA for the CDR3 is TGTGCCAGCAGTAAGGGGGGTTACGCTTTCTTT.

Many counts were recorded for this clonotype. In DNA form, the CDR3 reads TGCGCCAGCAGCTGGGGACAGGGCACCGGGGAGCTGTTTTTT. Encoded protein: CASSWGQGTGELFF. This rearrangement joins TRBV5-1 to TRBJ2-2; TRBD1 matches 9 bases. The V gene end was trimmed by 3 bases and the J gene end by 4 bases; junction bases not matched to a gene: 1. Germline lookup yields CDR1 SGHRS and CDR2 YFSETQ. The CDR3 runs 14 residues. Together with reference TRBV5-1 and TRBJ2-2, the CDR3 gives the full variable domain: KAGVTQTPRYLIKTRGQQVTLSCSPISGHRSVSWYQQTPGQGLQFLFEYFSETQRNKGNFPGRFSGRQFSNSRSEMNVSTLELGDSALYLCASSWGQGTGELFFGEGSRLTVL.

In its sample, this clonotype was seen a few times. The CDR3 sequence: CASSHRWGREGEQYF. The CDR3 coding sequence is TGCGCCAGCAGCCATAGATGGGGCAGGGAAGGCGAGCAGTACTTC. The rearrangement joins TRBV4-1 to TRBJ2-7, with D tentatively TRBD1 (5 bases). Germline CDR1 MGHRA, CDR2 YSYEKL. V lost 3 bases to trimming and J lost 6 bases, with 18 bases between them. The CDR3 totals 15 residues.

A few counts support this clonotype. V gene TRBV7-9 combines with J gene TRBJ2-4; TRBD2 might be the D (6 bases). CDR3 length: 16 amino acids. CDR1 SEHNR and CDR2 FQNEAQ come from the germline V gene (reference sequence). V lost 4 bases and J 6 bases, leaving 19 bases between the germline ends. CDR3 nucleotide sequence: TGTGCCAGCAGCTCACGGCTTTACGACGGGGGAAACATTCAGTACTTC. Translating it yields CASSSRLYDGGNIQYF.

V gene TRBV4-2 combines with J gene TRBJ2-7, with 9 positions matching TRBD2. Germline CDR1 is LGHNA and CDR2 is YNFKEQ. The trim removed 3 bases at V and 6 bases at J, leaving 9 bases unmatched. The CDR3 has 15 residues. The CDR3 DNA sequence: TGTGCCAGCAGCCACGATAGCGGGGGAGGCGCCGAGCAGTACTTC. Translated: CASSHDSGGGAEQYF.

This clonotype was observed a handful of times. V gene TRBV15 combines with J gene TRBJ2-1; no clear D gene. Germline-derived CDR1 and CDR2 are LNHNV and YYDKDF (reference sequence). Trimming took 4 bases from V and 2 from J, leaving 12 bases between them. This CDR3 spans 15 amino acids. CDR3 bases: TGTGCCACCAGCACCTGGACGGTTCCCTACAATGAGCAGTTCTTC. Its translation: CATSTWTVPYNEQFF.

This rearrangement joins TRBV7-2 to TRBJ1-5; 7 bases are shared with TRBD1. Germline V gene lookup returns CDR1 SGHTA and CDR2 FQGNSA. V was pared by 5 bases and J by 6 bases, with 16 bases of the junction left unmatched. The CDR3 covers 17 residues. CDR3 in amino acids: CASSLHRGGLSGQPQHF. DNA of the CDR3: TGTGCCAGCAGCCTGCACAGGGGCGGGTTAAGTGGTCAGCCCCAGCATTTT.

Here the CDR3 reads CASSMFSGTTYEQYF. Here the CDR3 DNA reads TGTGCCAGTAGTATGTTTAGCGGGACCACCTACGAGCAGTACTTC. The rearrangement uses TRBV19 and TRBJ2-7; 8 bases match TRBD2. The germline gives CDR1 LNHDA, CDR2 SQIVND (reference sequence). The CDR3 has 15 residues. V gave up 3 bases and J gave up 2 bases; unmatched junction bases: 6. Complete variable domain (other parts from reference TRBV19 and TRBJ2-7): DGGITQSPKYLFRKEGQNVTLSCEQNLNHDAMYWYRQDPGQGLRLIYYSQIVNDFQKGDIAEGYSVSREKKESFPLTVTSAQKNPTAFYLCASSMFSGTTYEQYFGPGTRLTVT.

This chain uses TRBV20-1 with TRBJ2-7, with TRBD2 identical over 10 bases. The CDR3 spans 15 residues. With 3 bases clipped from V and 2 bases from J, the junction kept 7 bases outside the gene matches. The germline V gene encodes CDR1 DFQATT and CDR2 SNEGSKA (reference sequence). CDR3 DNA: TGCAGTGCTAGCGTTAGCGGGAGGAAAACCTACGAGCAGTACTTC. This gives the protein CSASVSGRKTYEQYF.

This clonotype has only a few counts. V and J are TRBV12-3 or TRBV12-4 and TRBJ2-4, with D tentatively TRBD2 (6 bases). The CDR3 contains 12 residues. Trimming removed 6 bases from V and 9 bases from J, with 12 bases in between. CDR3 sequence (DNA): TGTGCCAGCAGGACGGACGGGGGCATTCAGTACTTC. Its protein product is CASRTDGGIQYF.

This clonotype was detected only a few times. This CDR3 is CASSREGQGYEQYF. The CDR3, as DNA: TGCGCCAGCAGTCGCGAGGGACAGGGCTACGAGCAGTACTTC. The chain recombines TRBV5-1 with TRBJ2-7; TRBD1 agrees at 9 bases. V shed 5 bases, J shed 3 bases, and the junction held 6 bases outside the gene matches. The CDR3 consists of 14 residues. Germline-derived CDR1 and CDR2 are SGHRS and YFSETQ.

V is TRBV12-3 or TRBV12-4 and J is TRBJ1-1; 10 positions match TRBD1. The CDR3 is 16 residues long. V was pared by 3 bases and J by 5 bases, with 9 bases of the junction left unmatched. The CDR3 loop is CASSFPGQGIGTEAFF. The CDR3 bases are TGTGCCAGCAGTTTCCCGGGACAGGGGATTGGTACTGAAGCTTTCTTT.

V gene TRBV4-1 combines with J gene TRBJ2-5; D is unresolved. The CDR3 length is 13 residues. Germline CDR1 MGHRA, CDR2 YSYEKL. V lost 2 bases, J lost 5 bases, and 9 bases lay in between. In nucleotides, the CDR3 is TGCGCCAGCAGCCAATGGATCTGGGAGACCCAGTACTTC. Translation gives CASSQWIWETQYF.

This clonotype was seen a few times. This chain links TRBV29-1 with TRBJ1-6, with D tentatively TRBD1 (6 bases). V dropped 4 bases and J dropped 7 bases, with 11 bases sitting between them. Germline values: CDR1 SQVTM, CDR2 ANQGSEA. This CDR3 comprises 13 residues. CDR3 in DNA: TGCAGCGTTGGACAGGACCTAAATTCACCCCTCCACTTT. Translated, it gives CSVGQDLNSPLHF. Based on the CDR3 plus reference TRBV29-1 and TRBJ1-6, the full variable domain is SAVISQKPSRDICQRGTSLTIQCQVDSQVTMMFWYRQQPGQSLTLIATANQGSEATYESGFVIDKFPISRPNLTFSTLTVSNMSPEDSSIYLCSVGQDLNSPLHFGNGTRLTVT.

The J gene is TRBJ2-1, the V gene TRBV18; D possibly corresponds to TRBD2 (5 bases). The germline V gene encodes CDR1 KGHSH and CDR2 LQKENI. The length of the CDR3 is 15 residues. Trimming cost V 6 bases and J 6 bases, with 18 bases left between them. Here the CDR3 DNA reads TGTGCCAGCTCCCCCCCGATGGAGCGGAGCAATGAGCAGTTCTTC. This codes for CASSPPMERSNEQFF.